This entry is about one T cell receptor beta chain. This sample stems from a study of T cell changes during pregnancy in multiple sclerosis. Germline V gene data show CDR1 as SGHDT and CDR2 as YYEEEE. V was shortened by 1 base and J by 2 bases, with 6 bases between the two germline ends. The CDR3 totals 13 residues. Sequencing was performed with immunoSEQ multiplex PCR; in TCRdb, only in-frame clones are kept and a portion is missing. Of about 85,000 clones listed, approximately 91% were seen once; the top ten hold approximately 2.4%. The sequence derives from a female donor with multiple sclerosis, enrolled in a pregnancy study. The chain combines TRBV5-6 with TRBJ1-2; D might be TRBD1 (5 bases). Material: peripheral blood, obtained in the first trimester of pregnancy. The DNA for the CDR3 is TGTGCCAGCAGCTTGAACAGGAACTATGGCTACACCTTC. Translating it yields CASSLNRNYGYTF.